These 12 T cell receptor beta chains were all obtained from the same sample, sequenced in a study of T cell changes during pregnancy in multiple sclerosis. The table came from immunoSEQ multiplex PCR; TCRdb's copy has only in-frame clones and leaves some out. The sample records tens of thousands of clones, around 94% being singletons. Material: CD4+ T cells from peripheral blood mononuclear cells, obtained in the third trimester of pregnancy. The origin of the receptors is a female donor with multiple sclerosis, enrolled in a pregnancy study.

The count of this clone is one. The genes are TRBV27 and TRBJ2-7, with TRBD1 matching over 10 bases. V lost 5 bases, J lost 6 bases, and 10 bases stayed unmatched. Germline CDR1 MNHEY, CDR2 SMNVEV (reference sequence). The CDR3 is made up of 15 amino acids. The CDR3 here is CASSPFPGQGFEQYF. The DNA for the CDR3 is TGTGCCAGCAGTCCCTTCCCGGGACAGGGGTTCGAGCAGTACTTC.

This chain connects TRBV27 to TRBJ2-2; TRBD1 might be the D (5 bases). The CDR3 is 14 residues long. Trimming stripped 6 bases from V and 7 bases from J, with 15 bases between. CDR1 MNHEY and CDR2 SMNVEV come from the germline V gene (reference sequence). CDR3 nucleotides: TGTGCCAGCAGCTTCGCCCCCAGGGTCGGGGAGCTGTTTTTT. Residues: CASSFAPRVGELFF.

The V call is TRBV11-2, the J call TRBJ2-3; TRBD2 might be the D (6 bases). In germline, CDR1 is SGHAT, CDR2 FQNNGV. This CDR3 spans 18 amino acids. V was cut by 0 bases and J by 0 bases, with 16 bases left in between. The DNA of the CDR3 is TGTGCCAGCAGCTTAGAGATCGGGACTTCTCCTAGCACAGATACGCAGTATTTT. Translating it yields CASSLEIGTSPSTDTQYF.

This chain uses TRBV6-1 with TRBJ2-2; TRBD2 matches 8 bases. The J segment lost 0 bases and the V segment lost 5 bases, leaving 2 bases of the junction unmatched. The CDR3 has 15 amino acids. Germline CDR1 reads MNHNS; CDR2 reads SASEGT. The CDR3 protein is CASSLAGPNTGELFF. CDR3 nucleotides: TGTGCCAGCAGTTTAGCGGGACCGAACACCGGGGAGCTGTTTTTT.

The V and J genes are TRBV2 and TRBJ2-1; 14 positions match TRBD2. The CDR3 consists of 15 residues. Germline assignment: CDR1 SNHLY and CDR2 FYNNEI. The ends lost 5 bases at V and 8 bases at J; junction bases unmatched: 5. CDR3 residues: CASSPTSGRADEQFF. Here the CDR3 DNA reads TGTGCCAGCAGTCCGACTAGCGGGAGGGCCGATGAGCAGTTCTTC. Combining the CDR3 with reference TRBV2 and TRBJ2-1 gives the whole variable domain EPEVTQTPSHQVTQMGQEVILRCVPISNHLYFYWYRQILGQKVEFLVSFYNNEISEKSEIFDDQFSVERPDGSNFTLKIRSTKLEDSAMYFCASSPTSGRADEQFFGPGTRLTVL.

In its sample, this clone was seen once. The chain carries TRBV7-3 and TRBJ2-3, with a weak D call TRBD1 (7 bases). Looked up from germline, CDR1 is SGHTA and CDR2 is FQGTGA. V was shortened by 8 bases and J by 2 bases, with 14 bases between the two germline ends. The CDR3 consists of 14 residues. CDR3 sequence reads: CASSRDRSTDTQYF. In nucleotides, the CDR3 is TGTGCCAGCTCGCGGGACAGATCCACAGATACGCAGTATTTT.

V is TRBV25-1 and J is TRBJ2-7, with D perhaps TRBD2 (5 bases). The CDR3 totals 12 residues. Germline V gene sequence: CDR1 MGHDK, CDR2 SYGVNS. V was cut by 2 bases and J by 12 bases, with 14 bases left in between. CDR3 DNA: TGTGCCAGCAGTGAAGGTAACGACTACCGGTACTTC. It is translated as CASSEGNDYRYF.

This clone occurred once. J is TRBJ1-2 and V is TRBV5-1; the D gene is possibly TRBD1 (6 bases). The germline V gene has CDR1 SGHRS and CDR2 YFSETQ. The V and J ends lost 1 base and 2 bases respectively, with 9 bases between them. This CDR3 is built from 14 residues. The CDR3 DNA is TGCGCCAGCAGCTTGTCCGGGACAAACTATGGCTACACCTTC. It specifies CASSLSGTNYGYTF.

This clone was detected only once. The CDR3 here is CATYSAGGAGNEQFF. CDR3 bases: TGTGCCACCTATAGTGCAGGGGGCGCGGGTAATGAGCAGTTCTTC. The gene calls are TRBV6-6 and TRBJ2-1; 8 nucleotides match TRBD1. This CDR3 region has 15 residues. CDR1 is MNHNY, CDR2 SVGAGI, per germline (reference sequence). Losses at the gene ends were 10 bases for V and 7 bases for J; bases not matched to a gene: 15.

The chain combines TRBV19 with TRBJ2-7; 9 nucleotides match TRBD1. The CDR3 has 15 amino acids. After removal of 5 bases from V and 2 bases from J, the junction contained 7 bases not matched to a gene. The germline V gene has CDR1 LNHDA and CDR2 SQIVND (reference sequence). CDR3 sequence: CASSSRTGVTYEQYF. DNA of the CDR3: TGTGCCAGTAGTTCCCGGACAGGGGTTACCTACGAGCAGTACTTC.

The CDR3 spells CASSHDRGYEQYF. The CDR3 DNA sequence: TGTGCCAGCTCGCACGACAGGGGCTACGAGCAGTACTTC. The chain has TRBV18 and TRBJ2-7; 8 positions match TRBD1. J lost 3 bases, V lost 6 bases, and 4 bases had no gene match. Germline CDR1 reads KGHSH; CDR2 reads LQKENI. This CDR3 is 13 amino acids long.

The chain employs TRBV7-2 and TRBJ1-2; 9 bases are a match to TRBD1. The germline V gene encodes CDR1 SGHTA and CDR2 FQGNSA. V lost 1 base and J lost 9; bases outside the gene matches: 9. The CDR3 is 15 residues long. CDR3 region: CASSLGGTGSRRYTF. The CDR3 nucleotides are TGTGCCAGCAGCTTAGGAGGGACAGGGAGTCGGCGCTACACCTTC. The complete variable domain, with remaining parts taken from reference TRBV7-2 and TRBJ1-2, reads GAGVSQSPSNKVTEKGKDVELRCDPISGHTALYWYRQSLGQGLEFLIYFQGNSAPDKSGLPSDRFSAERTGGSVSTLTIQRTQQEDSAVYLCASSLGGTGSRRYTFGSGTRLTVV.